This T cell receptor (beta chain) was sequenced during a study of siplizumab effects on memory and regulatory T cells. Findings and caveats of the study: The study found that siplizumab significantly reduced alloreactive sequences traceable to unstimulated CD4+ memory cells. Most alloreactive clones went unmapped to unstimulated subsets; only a minor fraction mapped.

V shed 3 bases and J shed 0 bases, with 7 bases lying between them. Germline V CDR1 and CDR2: SGHNT, YYREEE (reference sequence). CDR3 length: 15 amino acids. The protocol was immunoSEQ multiplex PCR, while the TCRdb copy is restricted to in-frame clones and leaves out a portion. Of 99,000 or so clones in the sample, just under 95% were seen once. For this clone: What it recognizes is unknown.

The sequencing input was non-Treg CD4+ T cells sorted from blood. V and J are TRBV5-4 and TRBJ2-6, with D hard to call. The TCR originated in a human donor in good health. The chain's CDR3 is CASSSQVSGANVLTF. The CDR3 DNA sequence: TGTGCCAGCAGCTCACAAGTCTCTGGGGCCAACGTCCTGACTTTC. The variable domain in full, completed from reference TRBV5-4 and TRBJ2-6, reads ETGVTQSPTHLIKTRGQQVTLRCSSQSGHNTVSWYQQALGQGPQFIFQYYREEENGRGNFPPRFSGLQFPNYSSELNVNALELDDSALYLCASSSQVSGANVLTFGAGSRLTVL.